A single sample gave rise to the 25 T cell receptor beta chains below, sequenced in a study of control samples from healthy donors and cancer patients. Clones were sequenced by immunoSEQ multiplex PCR, and TCRdb holds only the in-frame ones, with some missing. This table holds 80,000 to 100,000 clones, 80% to 90% found once. Input material: blood. The receptors here all came from a man aged 25 to 40 in good health.

V and J are TRBV18 and TRBJ2-7; D is undetermined. V was trimmed by 2 bases and J by 2 bases, leaving 4 bases between them. The CDR3 covers 12 residues. In germline, CDR1 is KGHSH, CDR2 LQKENI. CDR3 sequence (DNA): TGTGCCAGCTCACCAGTTACCTACGAGCAGTACTTC. It is translated as CASSPVTYEQYF. Full variable domain (rest looked up from reference TRBV18 and TRBJ2-7): NAGVMQNPRHLVRRRGQEARLRCSPMKGHSHVYWYRQLPEEGLKFMVYLQKENIIDESGMPKERFSAEFPKEGPSILRIQQVVRGDSAAYFCASSPVTYEQYFGPGTRLTVT.

The rearrangement uses TRBV30 and TRBJ2-7; 7 bases line up with TRBD1. The CDR3 is 14 residues long. Unmatched junction bases numbered 5, after V lost 0 bases and J lost 3 bases. Germline values: CDR1 GTSNPN, CDR2 SVGIG (reference sequence). This chain's CDR3 is CAWSVSTGIYEQYF. CDR3 bases: TGTGCCTGGAGTGTCTCGACAGGGATCTACGAGCAGTACTTC. Looking up the rest from reference TRBV30 and TRBJ2-7 gives the full variable domain: SQTIHQWPATLVQPVGSPLSLECTVEGTSNPNLYWYRQAAGRGLQLLFYSVGIGQISSEVPQNLSASRPQDRQFILSSKKLLLSDSGFYLCAWSVSTGIYEQYFGPGTRLTVT.

The chain couples TRBV24-1 to TRBJ2-1; 10 bases map to TRBD2. The germline CDR1 and CDR2 sequences are KGHDR and SFDVKD. The CDR3 contains 18 residues. V lost 3 bases and J lost 7; bases outside the gene matches: 14. The CDR3 DNA reads TGTGCCACCAGTGATCCTAGCGGGAGTATCTTGACGGGTAATGAGCAGTTCTTC. It yields the protein CATSDPSGSILTGNEQFF.

The rearrangement uses TRBV4-1 and TRBJ2-5, with a weak D call TRBD2 (5 bases). Trimming left V 0 bases short and J 5 bases short, with 13 bases between. This CDR3 contains 15 residues. Germline V gene lookup returns CDR1 MGHRA and CDR2 YSYEKL. The CDR3 loop reads CASSQESGAWETQYF. The CDR3 DNA reads as TGCGCCAGCAGCCAAGAAAGCGGCGCCTGGGAGACCCAGTACTTC.

J is TRBJ2-1 and V is TRBV14; TRBD1 matches at 9 bases. The CDR3 has 15 residues. CDR1 is SGHDN and CDR2 is FVKESK in the germline V gene. V lost 5 bases and J lost 7; bases outside the gene matches: 9. CDR3 amino acids: CASSTRDRALNEQFF. The DNA of the CDR3 is TGTGCCAGCAGCACCCGGGACAGGGCGCTGAATGAGCAGTTCTTC.

This sequence joins TRBV9 and TRBJ2-2, with D uncertain. V lost 5 bases and J lost 4, with 12 bases in between. The CDR3 contains 14 residues. Per the germline V gene, CDR1 is SGDLS and CDR2 is YYNGEE. CDR3 region: CASSLFRSTGELFF. The CDR3 nucleotides read TGTGCCAGCAGTCTTTTCCGGAGCACCGGGGAGCTGTTTTTT.

This rearrangement joins TRBV11-3 to TRBJ2-4, with a possible D match to TRBD2 (6 bases). The V gene's germline CDR1 is SGHNT and CDR2 YENEEA. The length of the CDR3 is 17 residues. Between the trimmed V and J ends, which lost 1 base and 1 base, there was a span of 14 bases. In DNA, the CDR3 is TGTGCCAGCAGCTTAGGGGGTGGAGGGTTGGCCAAAAACATTCAGTACTTC. As protein: CASSLGGGGLAKNIQYF.

V is TRBV18 and J is TRBJ1-1; perhaps TRBD1 as D (5 bases). Germline CDR1 and CDR2: KGHSH and LQKENI. The CDR3 extends over 15 amino acids. Trimming stripped 8 bases from V and 0 bases from J, with 16 bases between. The DNA of the CDR3 is TGTGCCAGCCCGTTTGACAGCCGGATGAACACTGAAGCTTTCTTT. Its translation is CASPFDSRMNTEAFF.

The genes are TRBV13 and TRBJ1-2; D gene unclear. The CDR3 is made up of 12 amino acids. Trimming pared 4 bases from V and 0 bases from J, leaving 3 bases between. From germline, CDR1 is PRHDT and CDR2 FYEKMQ (reference sequence). CDR3 DNA sequence: TGTGCCAGCAGCTCCTCTAACTATGGCTACACCTTC. Its translation: CASSSSNYGYTF.

The count of this clone is one. This chain joins TRBV6-1 and TRBJ2-7; the D gene is possibly TRBD1 (7 bases). Germline-derived CDR1 and CDR2 are MNHNS and SASEGT. This CDR3 is 15 amino acids long. Between the trimmed V and J ends, which lost 2 bases and 9 bases, there was a span of 20 bases. The CDR3 loop reads CASSENLASRTGQYF. As DNA, the CDR3 is TGTGCCAGCAGTGAAAATCTAGCGTCGAGGACAGGGCAGTACTTC.

The rearrangement joins TRBV19 to TRBJ1-5, with 10 bases that match TRBD1. The CDR3 has 15 residues. Looked up from germline, CDR1 is LNHDA and CDR2 is SQIVND (reference sequence). V dropped 5 bases and J dropped 6; count of bases not matched to a gene: 7. The CDR3 spells CASSAGQGIVQPQHF. The DNA of the CDR3 is TGTGCCAGTAGTGCGGGACAGGGGATCGTTCAGCCCCAGCATTTT.

This chain links TRBV28 with TRBJ2-2; D not resolved. The CDR3 has 14 residues. Germline CDR1 is MDHEN and CDR2 is SYDVKM. Trimming stripped 1 base from V and 4 bases from J, with 7 bases between. The CDR3 DNA follows: TGTGCCAGCAGTTTATCCCCTCTCACCGGGGAGCTGTTTTTT. Protein sequence: CASSLSPLTGELFF.

This clone has just a few counts. This chain links TRBV5-1 with TRBJ2-1; D gene unclear. The ends were cut back, 4 bases at V and 6 bases at J, with 20 bases in the middle. The CDR3 runs 16 residues. CDR1 is SGHRS and CDR2 is YFSETQ in the germline V gene. The CDR3 region is CASSENPGLEFNEQFF. The CDR3 region has the DNA TGCGCCAGCAGCGAGAACCCGGGCCTAGAATTCAATGAGCAGTTCTTC.

V gene TRBV5-1 combines with J gene TRBJ1-1; no definite D call. This CDR3 contains 15 residues. Per germline, CDR1 SGHRS and CDR2 YFSETQ. Trimming stripped 0 bases from V and 1 base from J, with 10 bases between. The DNA for the CDR3 is TGCGCCAGCAGCTTGGCTCGCGTCCAGAACACTGAAGCTTTCTTT. Translating gives CASSLARVQNTEAFF.

The chain employs TRBV28 and TRBJ2-5; D remains unclear. Germline V gives CDR1 MDHEN, CDR2 SYDVKM. This CDR3 is 13 amino acids long. Trimming took off 4 bases at V and 5 bases at J, with 11 bases between the two ends. For the CDR3, the DNA is TGTGCCAGCAGTTCTACGTACCGCGAGACCCAGTACTTC. Amino acid sequence: CASSSTYRETQYF. Together with reference TRBV28 and TRBJ2-5, the CDR3 gives the full variable domain: DVKVTQSSRYLVKRTGEKVFLECVQDMDHENMFWYRQDPGLGLRLIYFSYDVKMKEKGDIPEGYSVSREKKERFSLILESASTNQTSMYLCASSSTYRETQYFGPGTRLLVL.

This clone was observed a single time. The chain combines TRBV6-5 with TRBJ2-1, with 13 bases identical to TRBD2. The V segment lost 10 bases and the J segment 6 bases; nucleotides outside the gene matches: 6. The CDR3 has 14 amino acids. CDR1 is MNHEY and CDR2 is SVGAGI in the germline V gene. Here the CDR3 DNA reads TGTGCCACCCGACTAGCGGGAGGTGGCAATGAGCAGTTCTTC. This encodes CATRLAGGGNEQFF.

The CDR3 spells CASSSRGNEQFF. CDR3 nucleotide sequence: TGCGCCAGCAGCTCTCGGGGAAATGAGCAGTTCTTC. This rearrangement joins TRBV5-1 to TRBJ2-1, with TRBD2 as a possible D gene (5 bases). The V gene's germline CDR1 is SGHRS and CDR2 YFSETQ. The ends were cut back, 3 bases at V and 7 bases at J, with 8 bases in the middle. The CDR3 runs 12 residues.

This chain connects TRBV15 to TRBJ1-2; D not certain. Germline CDR1 is LNHNV and CDR2 is YYDKDF (reference sequence). The CDR3 is 13 amino acids. The V gene lost 0 bases and the J gene lost 3 bases, with 5 bases spanning the gap. CDR3 region: CATSRERYYGYTF. The CDR3 DNA follows: TGTGCCACCAGCAGAGAGCGATACTATGGCTACACCTTC.

The rearrangement joins TRBV28 to TRBJ2-1, with 9 bases that match TRBD2. V shed 5 bases and J 6 bases; nucleotides not matched to a gene: 8. Per the germline V gene, CDR1 is MDHEN and CDR2 is SYDVKM. There are 15 residues in the CDR3. CDR3 nucleotides: TGTGCCAGCAGTAGCCTCGGCGGGAGGGCCAATGAGCAGTTCTTC. The encoded protein is CASSSLGGRANEQFF.

The V call is TRBV28, the J call TRBJ2-1, with D possibly TRBD2 on 6 matching bases. The V and J ends lost 6 bases and 12 bases respectively, with 18 bases between them. CDR1 is MDHEN and CDR2 is SYDVKM in the germline V gene. There are 13 residues in the CDR3. The CDR3 region is CASSIRLDYSQFF. The CDR3 DNA is TGTGCCAGCAGCATTCGCTTGGACTATTCGCAGTTCTTC.

This chain connects TRBV7-9 to TRBJ2-1; 15 positions agree with TRBD2. This CDR3 has 19 amino acids. J lost 2 bases, V lost 5 bases, and 10 bases had no gene match. Looked up from germline, CDR1 is SEHNR and CDR2 is FQNEAQ (reference sequence). CDR3 in amino acids: CASSPTGTSGRFAYNEQFF. Written as DNA, the CDR3 is TGTGCCAGCAGCCCCACCGGGACTAGCGGGAGGTTTGCCTACAATGAGCAGTTCTTC. The variable domain in full, with the rest retrieved from reference TRBV7-9 and TRBJ2-1, is DTGVSQNPRHKITKRGQNVTFRCDPISEHNRLYWYRQTLGQGPEFLTYFQNEAQLEKSRLLSDRFSAERPKGSFSTLEIQRTEQGDSAMYLCASSPTGTSGRFAYNEQFFGPGTRLTVL.

The rearrangement joins TRBV7-9 to TRBJ1-1; D is unresolved. Trimming took off 6 bases at V and 4 bases at J, with 3 bases between the two ends. Germline V gives CDR1 SEHNR, CDR2 FQNEAQ (reference sequence). This CDR3 is 10 amino acids long. The CDR3 loop reads CASRTTEAFF. The DNA of the CDR3 is TGTGCCAGCAGAACCACTGAAGCTTTCTTT.

V is TRBV28 and J is TRBJ2-7, with D tentatively TRBD2 (5 bases). The ends were cut back, 7 bases at V and 7 bases at J, with 26 bases in the middle. The CDR3 loop spans 16 amino acids. Germline CDR1 MDHEN, CDR2 SYDVKM. CDR3 region: CASTPLVGTRGGEQYF. Written as DNA, the CDR3 is TGTGCCAGCACCCCCTTGGTGGGCACCCGGGGTGGAGAGCAGTACTTC.

This clone was picked up a small number of times. This chain uses TRBV25-1 with TRBJ2-7, with a weak D call TRBD2 (5 bases). The length of the CDR3 is 14 residues. V was clipped by 6 bases and J by 4 bases, with 16 bases between them. CDR1 is MGHDK and CDR2 is SYGVNS in the germline V gene. This chain's CDR3 is CASRTSLRGYEQYF. In DNA, the CDR3 is TGTGCCAGCAGAACAAGCCTACGGGGTTACGAGCAGTACTTC.

V gene TRBV11-2 combines with J gene TRBJ2-7; TRBD2 matches 10 bases. Germline CDR1 reads SGHAT; CDR2 reads FQNNGV. There are 15 residues in the CDR3. Germline trimming cut 5 bases from V and 1 base from J; bases unmatched to any gene: 5. This chain's CDR3 is CASSLRTSGSYEQYF. The DNA for the CDR3 is TGTGCCAGCAGCCTAAGGACTAGCGGTTCCTACGAGCAGTACTTC.